This TCR beta chain originates from a study of T cells in Graves' hyperthyroidism and ophthalmopathy. The CDR3 regions of TCR beta were amplified from RNA transcripts. First-round RT-PCR of the TCR CDR3 relied on the HTBI primer set. TCRdb analysed the multiplex PCR reads with MiXCR anew, one entry per CDR3 protein. The repertoire includes fewer than 750,000 distinct CDR3 sequences, 46% of them detected once, and about 8% sits in the top ten. For the diagnoses, clinical symptoms, serum thyroxine and TRAb, thyroid ultrasound and orbital computed tomography were used. Trimming took 3 bases from V and 5 from J; bases not matched to a gene: 12. There are 15 residues in the CDR3. Germline V gene data show CDR1 as DFQATT and CDR2 as SNEGSKA (reference sequence). Overall study results and limits: The model's output predicted ophthalmopathy at a median of roughly seven months prior to onset.

This clonotype has only one observation. Its antigen is not known. This receptor was identified in a young woman with Graves' hyperthyroidism. V gene TRBV20-1 combines with J gene TRBJ2-5; 7 bases match TRBD2. The sequenced material came from peripheral blood or thyroid tissue (not recorded which). The DNA for the CDR3 is TGCAGTGCTAGGGAGGGAGGGCCTTGGTATGAGACCCAGTACTTC. Its protein product is CSAREGGPWYETQYF.